The entry below describes one T cell receptor beta chain. Its antigen is unknown. Selected positively for CCR7 and CD45RO-negative, naive CD8 cells excluded terminally differentiated effector memory CD45RA+ cells. The data belong to a study of shared clonotypes between healthy human individuals. Overall study findings and caveats: All-four-donor shared clonotypes had higher generation probabilities than non-shared clonotypes did. Blood was the only sampled material, and tissue repertoires likely differ.

The trim removed 5 bases at V and 2 bases at J, leaving 10 bases unmatched. Per the germline V gene, CDR1 is SQVTM and CDR2 is ANQGSEA. This CDR3 is built from 15 residues. The table came from immunoSEQ multiplex PCR; TCRdb's copy has only in-frame clones and leaves some out. The data show around 2,000,000 clones, with just under 95% seen just once and roughly 1% held by the top ten. The V gene is TRBV29-1, the J gene TRBJ2-7; TRBD1 matches at 9 bases. Sequencing input: naive CD8+ T cells sorted from blood. The receptor was isolated from a man aged 18 to 30 in good health. In nucleotides, the CDR3 is TGCAGCGTTCCGGGACAGGGAACGGAAACCTACGAGCAGTACTTC. Its protein product is CSVPGQGTETYEQYF.